The rows below give T cell receptor beta chains drawn from one sample of a study of blood T cell repertoires in COVID-19. The table came from immunoSEQ multiplex PCR; TCRdb's copy has only in-frame clones and leaves some out. The sample yields approximately 390,000 clones, approximately 87% seen once. Specimen: peripheral blood. The source of these receptors is a woman aged 55-75 years with COVID-19, enrolled during active disease. Both conserved end residues are part of each CDR3. A D gene is named only where the DNA matches it firmly. Clone sizes are given selectively: once, few, many, or a class where the clone is expanded.

cdr3_aa cdr3_nt v_call d_call j_call clone_size
CSASRTSLRIYGYTF TGCAGTGCTAGTAGGACATCCCTGAGGATCTATGGCTACACCTTC TRBV20-1 . TRBJ1-2 .
CSVGRGAGSTEAFF TGCAGCGTGGGCCGGGGGGCCGGGAGCACTGAAGCTTTCTTT TRBV29-1 . TRBJ1-1 .
CASSLGAGTYNEQFF TGTGCCAGCAGCTTAGGAGCGGGGACCTACAATGAGCAGTTCTTC TRBV7-9 TRBD2 TRBJ2-1 .
CASSGEVRSPLHF TGTGCCAGCAGCGGGGAGGTGAGGTCACCCCTCCACTTT TRBV2 . TRBJ1-6 .
CASSPRLAEQETQYF TGTGCCAGCAGCCCGAGACTAGCCGAACAAGAGACCCAGTACTTC TRBV7-2 TRBD2 TRBJ2-5 .
CASSYDRYEQYF TGTGCCAGCAGTTATGACAGGTACGAGCAGTACTTC TRBV28 . TRBJ2-7 .
CASSPDRVGTEAFF TGCGCCAGCAGCCCTGACAGGGTGGGAACTGAAGCTTTCTTT TRBV5-1 TRBD1 TRBJ1-1 once
CASGGQAKGNTEAFF TGTGCCAGTGGGGGACAGGCGAAGGGGAACACTGAAGCTTTCTTT TRBV7-9 TRBD1 TRBJ1-1 .
CSASPREPFSYNEQFF TGCAGTGCTAGTCCAAGAGAACCCTTCTCCTACAATGAGCAGTTCTTC TRBV20-1 . TRBJ2-1 .
CASSLLAVQNSPLHF TGTGCCAGCAGTTTATTGGCCGTCCAAAATTCACCCCTCCACTTT TRBV27 . TRBJ1-6 .
CASSLGRWTGETQYF TGTGCCAGCAGCTTAGGGAGATGGACGGGGGAGACCCAGTACTTC TRBV7-8 . TRBJ2-5 .
CASSLRNTIYF TGTGCCAGCAGTCTACGAAACACCATATATTTT TRBV12-3/TRBV12-4 . TRBJ1-3 .
CASSQPGQGDIQYF TGCGCCAGCAGCCAACCGGGACAGGGGGACATTCAGTACTTC TRBV5-1 TRBD1 TRBJ2-4 .
CASSEAGDYGYTF TGTGCCAGCAGTGAGGCAGGGGACTATGGCTACACCTTC TRBV6-1 . TRBJ1-2 few
CASSPSQRARGDGGYTF TGTGCCAGCAGCCCTTCCCAGAGGGCGCGTGGGGATGGTGGCTACACCTTC TRBV3-1/TRBV3-2 . TRBJ1-2 once
CASSISGTTNEKLFF TGTGCCAGCAGTATCTCAGGGACAACTAATGAAAAACTGTTTTTT TRBV6-5 . TRBJ1-4 .
CSASARPYYEQYF TGCAGTGCTAGTGCCAGGCCTTACTACGAGCAGTACTTC TRBV20-1 . TRBJ2-7 once
CASSRWGGIDTQYF TGTGCCAGCAGTCGGTGGGGGGGCATTGATACGCAGTATTTT TRBV6-5 . TRBJ2-3 .
CASSLSGAGQPQHF TGTGCCAGCAGCCTAAGTGGGGCAGGGCAGCCCCAGCATTTT TRBV5-6 . TRBJ1-5 .
CASSLEGRGTNEKLFF TGCGCCAGCAGCTTGGAGGGCCGGGGAACTAATGAAAAACTGTTTTTT TRBV5-1 . TRBJ1-4 once
CASSEGRGYGYTF TGTGCCAGCAGTGAGGGGCGGGGCTATGGCTACACCTTC TRBV2 . TRBJ1-2 .
CASSLGTGAGYGYTF TGTGCCAGCAGTTTGGGGACAGGGGCTGGCTATGGCTACACCTTC TRBV28 TRBD1 TRBJ1-2 .
CASSLDGSRYYEQYF TGCGCCAGCAGCCTAGATGGTAGCAGATACTACGAGCAGTACTTC TRBV5-1 . TRBJ2-7 .
CASTQTREASPLHF TGTGCCAGCACCCAAACCAGGGAAGCTTCACCCCTCCACTTT TRBV6-5 . TRBJ1-6 .
CASSSNRGGGDTGELFF TGTGCCAGCAGCTCGAACAGGGGTGGGGGTGACACCGGGGAGCTGTTTTTT TRBV5-5 TRBD1 TRBJ2-2 .
CAWSGDSYSPLHF TGTGCCTGGAGTGGGGACAGTTATTCACCCCTCCACTTT TRBV30 TRBD1 TRBJ1-6 .
CASSYGTGPYEQYF TGTGCCAGCAGTTACGGGACAGGACCCTACGAGCAGTACTTC TRBV6-5 TRBD1 TRBJ2-7 .
CASSGQFDYGYTF TGTGCCAGCAGTGGACAGTTTGACTATGGCTACACCTTC TRBV6-2/TRBV6-3 . TRBJ1-2 .
CASSPQQGAPLSGNTIYF TGTGCCAGCAGCCCCCAGCAGGGCGCTCCCCTCTCTGGAAACACCATATATTTT TRBV3-1/TRBV3-2 . TRBJ1-3 .
CAGQGRYNSPLHF TGTGCCGGACAGGGTAGATATAATTCACCCCTCCACTTT TRBV6-4 TRBD1 TRBJ1-6 .
CASSVQSFYGYTF TGTGCCAGCAGTGTACAGTCCTTCTATGGCTACACCTTC TRBV2 . TRBJ1-2 .